This entry lists 22 T cell receptor beta chains sequenced from one sample in a study of identical twins. TCRdb independently ran MiXCR on the 5' RACE reads; one entry per CDR3 protein. The sample lists about 810,000 distinct CDR3 sequences, about 12% occurring once. These data were also reused for a study on yellow fever vaccine responses in identical twins.

Input material: PBMCs. The receptors come from a young woman in good health.

The J gene is TRBJ1-1, the V gene TRBV6-1, with D possibly being TRBD1 (6 bases). The V gene lost 7 bases and the J gene lost 4 bases, with 13 bases spanning the gap. From germline, CDR1 is MNHNS and CDR2 SASEGT. The CDR3 has 13 amino acids. The CDR3 bases are TGTGCCAGCACTCTAGGGGGACCCACTGAAGCTTTCTTT. Amino acids: CASTLGGPTEAFF.

This clonotype turned up a few times. The genes are TRBV6-5 and TRBJ2-7; TRBD1 matches 9 bases. V was pared by 2 bases and J by 3 bases, with 5 bases of the junction left unmatched. The CDR3 totals 15 residues. Per germline, CDR1 MNHEY and CDR2 SVGAGI. DNA of the CDR3: TGTGCCAGCAGTTACGGGGACAGGGCGTTCTACGAGCAGTACGTC. It translates to CASSYGDRAFYEQYV.

J is TRBJ2-1 and V is TRBV7-2; TRBD1 matches 9 bases. The CDR3 is 13 residues long. Unmatched junction bases numbered 3, after V lost 3 bases and J lost 9 bases. Germline V lookup: CDR1 SGHTA, CDR2 FQGNSA. The CDR3 loop reads CASSFDRGGEQFF. CDR3 in DNA: TGTGCCAGCAGCTTCGACAGGGGGGGTGAGCAGTTCTTC. The whole variable domain, remainder taken from reference TRBV7-2 and TRBJ2-1, is GAGVSQSPSNKVTEKGKDVELRCDPISGHTALYWYRQSLGQGLEFLIYFQGNSAPDKSGLPSDRFSAERTGGSVSTLTIQRTQQEDSAVYLCASSFDRGGEQFFGPGTRLTVL.

This clonotype was detected a few times. The rearrangement joins TRBV10-3 to TRBJ2-7; 7 bases agree with TRBD2. V shed 10 bases and J 2 bases; nucleotides not matched to a gene: 8. The CDR3 covers 13 residues. Germline lookup yields CDR1 ENHRY and CDR2 SYGVKD. The DNA of the CDR3 is TGTGCCACTACTACGGGACTACCCTACGAGCAGTACTTC. Its translation is CATTTGLPYEQYF.

This clonotype was observed a single time. This clone may be a read error of a much larger clone one base away. The chain recombines TRBV12-3 or TRBV12-4 with TRBJ2-7; D not resolved. The CDR3 totals 13 residues. The CDR3 loop reads CTSSSVVPREQYF. The DNA for the CDR3 is TGTACCAGCAGTTCGGTAGTCCCTCGAGAGCAGTACTTC.

In this sample, this clonotype turned up a few times. This rearrangement joins TRBV5-1 to TRBJ2-7; 7 nucleotides line up with TRBD1. Losses at the gene ends were 1 base for V and 7 bases for J; bases not matched to a gene: 5. This CDR3 contains 13 residues. CDR1 SGHRS and CDR2 YFSETQ come from the germline V gene. The CDR3 reads CASSLSDRFEQYF. Here the CDR3 DNA reads TGCGCCAGCAGCTTGTCGGACAGGTTTGAGCAGTACTTC.

Here the CDR3 reads CAAGARVPYEQYF. The CDR3 DNA reads as TGTGCCGCTGGGGCCAGGGTCCCCTACGAGCAGTACTTC. The chain carries TRBV7-8 and TRBJ2-7; D is possibly TRBD1 (5 bases). CDR3 length: 13 residues. The germline V and J ends were trimmed by 11 bases and 2 bases, with 16 bases remaining between them. Per germline, CDR1 SGHVS and CDR2 FQNEAQ.

Many counts were recorded for this clonotype. The chain combines TRBV4-1 with TRBJ2-7, with 7 bases aligning to TRBD2. Germline CDR1 and CDR2: MGHRA and YSYEKL. CDR3 length: 18 residues. The ends lost 0 bases at V and 5 bases at J; junction bases unmatched: 16. The CDR3 loop is CASSQETREGSGRDEQYV. In DNA, the CDR3 is TGCGCCAGCAGCCAAGAGACAAGGGAGGGATCCGGTCGTGACGAGCAGTACGTC.

The CDR3 here is CSASQGRETQYF. The CDR3 coding sequence is TGCAGTGCTAGTCAGGGCAGAGAGACCCAGTACTTC. The chain recombines TRBV20-1 with TRBJ2-5, with TRBD1 as a possible D gene (5 bases). The CDR3 totals 12 residues. The germline V and J ends were trimmed by 3 bases and 4 bases, with 9 bases remaining between them. Germline V lookup: CDR1 DFQATT, CDR2 SNEGSKA (reference sequence).

At least ten counts were recorded for this clonotype. The CDR3 sequence: CASSLRTSSRNEQFF. Written as DNA, the CDR3 is TGTGCCAGCAGCCTCCGGACTAGTTCCCGAAATGAGCAGTTCTTC. The rearrangement links TRBV12-3 or TRBV12-4 to TRBJ2-1, with 7 bases fitting TRBD2. CDR3 length equals 15 residues. Losses at the gene ends were 6 bases for V and 7 bases for J; bases not matched to a gene: 12.

The chain is built from TRBV5-1 and TRBJ1-5; 9 bases fit TRBD1. Germline assignment: CDR1 SGHRS and CDR2 YFSETQ. After removal of 4 bases from V and 2 bases from J, the junction contained 7 bases not matched to a gene. There are 16 residues in the CDR3. The DNA of the CDR3 is TGCGCCAGCAGCGCGGGGACAGGGTCGGGCAATCAGCCCCAGCATTTT. This codes for CASSAGTGSGNQPQHF.

This chain joins TRBV6-1 and TRBJ2-5; 7 nucleotides match TRBD2. This CDR3 has 15 amino acids. Germline-derived CDR1 and CDR2 are MNHNS and SASEGT. The trim removed 7 bases at V and 5 bases at J, leaving 13 bases unmatched. The CDR3 region is CASNRWGGRGETQYF. The CDR3 DNA is TGTGCCAGCAACCGCTGGGGGGGTCGTGGGGAGACCCAGTACTTC.

This clonotype appeared a few times. The CDR3 reads CASSLALGLAGAPSSYEQYF. The CDR3, as DNA: TGTGCCAGCAGTTTAGCGCTAGGACTAGCGGGAGCCCCTTCCTCCTACGAGCAGTACTTC. This chain links TRBV12-3 or TRBV12-4 with TRBJ2-7, with TRBD2 identical over 13 bases. V shed 0 bases, J shed 0 bases, and the junction held 11 bases outside the gene matches. The CDR3 extends over 20 amino acids.

This clonotype has only a few counts. This chain uses TRBV4-1 with TRBJ1-1; D uncertain. This CDR3 is built from 17 residues. The germline V gene encodes CDR1 MGHRA and CDR2 YSYEKL. Trimming removed 1 base at V and 1 base at J, with 16 bases between. DNA for the CDR3: TGCGCCAGCAGCCAAGTTGCAGCTTGGGAGGGGAACACTGAAGCTTTCTTT. Translation gives CASSQVAAWEGNTEAFF.

This clonotype was seen more than once but under ten times. The chain carries TRBV19 and TRBJ2-1; 8 bases map to TRBD2. The V gene's germline CDR1 is LNHDA and CDR2 SQIVND (reference sequence). V lost 7 bases and J lost 10; bases outside the gene matches: 9. This CDR3 is built from 13 residues. This CDR3 is CASNKRGRAEQFF. The CDR3 DNA follows: TGTGCCAGTAATAAGCGGGGGCGGGCGGAGCAGTTCTTC.

This clonotype was recorded at least ten times. The gene calls are TRBV15 and TRBJ2-7; D gene uncertain. This CDR3 has 14 residues. Germline CDR1 is LNHNV and CDR2 is YYDKDF (reference sequence). The V gene lost 0 bases and the J gene lost 1 base, with 7 bases spanning the gap. This CDR3 is CATSREGQSYEQYF. DNA for the CDR3: TGTGCCACCAGCAGAGAGGGTCAGTCCTACGAGCAGTACTTC.

V gene TRBV5-1 combines with J gene TRBJ2-1; D may match TRBD1 or TRBD2 (6 bases each). V was pared by 4 bases and J by 8 bases, with 22 bases between. This CDR3 region has 16 residues. The germline CDR1 and CDR2 sequences are SGHRS and YFSETQ. The CDR3 bases are TGCGCCAGCAGCCTGGGACATAGGGGAGGAGGGCATGAGCAGTTCTTC. Translating it yields CASSLGHRGGGHEQFF.

This clonotype has only a few counts. The chain uses TRBV2 and TRBJ2-6; D may correspond to TRBD1 or TRBD2 (6 bases each). With 10 bases removed from V and 0 bases from J, the gap between germline ends came to 16 bases. Germline CDR1 SNHLY, CDR2 FYNNEI. This CDR3 comprises 16 residues. The CDR3 spells CATTGTGLSGANVLTF. DNA for the CDR3: TGTGCCACAACAGGGACTGGCCTCTCTGGGGCCAACGTCCTGACTTTC.

This clonotype was observed a few times. DNA of the CDR3: TGTGCCAGTAGTATAACGGACGCCTCCTACGAGCAGTACTTC. This encodes CASSITDASYEQYF. This chain joins TRBV19 and TRBJ2-7; D ambiguous. The germline V and J ends were trimmed by 2 bases and 0 bases, with 8 bases remaining between them. Germline-derived CDR1 and CDR2 are LNHDA and SQIVND (reference sequence). The CDR3 is 14 amino acids. The complete variable domain, with remaining parts taken from reference TRBV19 and TRBJ2-7, reads DGGITQSPKYLFRKEGQNVTLSCEQNLNHDAMYWYRQDPGQGLRLIYYSQIVNDFQKGDIAEGYSVSREKKESFPLTVTSAQKNPTAFYLCASSITDASYEQYFGPGTRLTVT.

The chain combines TRBV24-1 with TRBJ2-3; 11 positions match TRBD1. The V gene's germline CDR1 is KGHDR and CDR2 SFDVKD. This CDR3 has 16 residues. The trim removed 3 bases at V and 6 bases at J, leaving 7 bases unmatched. CDR3 sequence: CATSDPGQGVGDTQYF. The CDR3 region has the DNA TGTGCCACCAGTGATCCGGGACAGGGGGTCGGGGATACGCAGTATTTT.

The chain recombines TRBV27 with TRBJ2-3, with no clear D. Germline values: CDR1 MNHEY, CDR2 SMNVEV (reference sequence). This CDR3 comprises 13 residues. The V gene lost 2 bases and the J gene lost 5 bases, with 8 bases spanning the gap. The CDR3 loop reads CASSLTQVDTQYF. As DNA, the CDR3 is TGTGCCAGCAGTTTAACCCAAGTAGATACGCAGTATTTT.

A few counts support this clonotype. The chain joins TRBV18 to TRBJ2-7; D remains ambiguous. This CDR3 has 13 amino acids. The germline V gene encodes CDR1 KGHSH and CDR2 LQKENI. Trimming left V 2 bases short and J 7 bases short, with 12 bases between. CDR3 sequence (DNA): TGTGCCAGCTCACCAGCGGTTTTAAGTGAGCAGTACGTC. Encoded protein: CASSPAVLSEQYV.